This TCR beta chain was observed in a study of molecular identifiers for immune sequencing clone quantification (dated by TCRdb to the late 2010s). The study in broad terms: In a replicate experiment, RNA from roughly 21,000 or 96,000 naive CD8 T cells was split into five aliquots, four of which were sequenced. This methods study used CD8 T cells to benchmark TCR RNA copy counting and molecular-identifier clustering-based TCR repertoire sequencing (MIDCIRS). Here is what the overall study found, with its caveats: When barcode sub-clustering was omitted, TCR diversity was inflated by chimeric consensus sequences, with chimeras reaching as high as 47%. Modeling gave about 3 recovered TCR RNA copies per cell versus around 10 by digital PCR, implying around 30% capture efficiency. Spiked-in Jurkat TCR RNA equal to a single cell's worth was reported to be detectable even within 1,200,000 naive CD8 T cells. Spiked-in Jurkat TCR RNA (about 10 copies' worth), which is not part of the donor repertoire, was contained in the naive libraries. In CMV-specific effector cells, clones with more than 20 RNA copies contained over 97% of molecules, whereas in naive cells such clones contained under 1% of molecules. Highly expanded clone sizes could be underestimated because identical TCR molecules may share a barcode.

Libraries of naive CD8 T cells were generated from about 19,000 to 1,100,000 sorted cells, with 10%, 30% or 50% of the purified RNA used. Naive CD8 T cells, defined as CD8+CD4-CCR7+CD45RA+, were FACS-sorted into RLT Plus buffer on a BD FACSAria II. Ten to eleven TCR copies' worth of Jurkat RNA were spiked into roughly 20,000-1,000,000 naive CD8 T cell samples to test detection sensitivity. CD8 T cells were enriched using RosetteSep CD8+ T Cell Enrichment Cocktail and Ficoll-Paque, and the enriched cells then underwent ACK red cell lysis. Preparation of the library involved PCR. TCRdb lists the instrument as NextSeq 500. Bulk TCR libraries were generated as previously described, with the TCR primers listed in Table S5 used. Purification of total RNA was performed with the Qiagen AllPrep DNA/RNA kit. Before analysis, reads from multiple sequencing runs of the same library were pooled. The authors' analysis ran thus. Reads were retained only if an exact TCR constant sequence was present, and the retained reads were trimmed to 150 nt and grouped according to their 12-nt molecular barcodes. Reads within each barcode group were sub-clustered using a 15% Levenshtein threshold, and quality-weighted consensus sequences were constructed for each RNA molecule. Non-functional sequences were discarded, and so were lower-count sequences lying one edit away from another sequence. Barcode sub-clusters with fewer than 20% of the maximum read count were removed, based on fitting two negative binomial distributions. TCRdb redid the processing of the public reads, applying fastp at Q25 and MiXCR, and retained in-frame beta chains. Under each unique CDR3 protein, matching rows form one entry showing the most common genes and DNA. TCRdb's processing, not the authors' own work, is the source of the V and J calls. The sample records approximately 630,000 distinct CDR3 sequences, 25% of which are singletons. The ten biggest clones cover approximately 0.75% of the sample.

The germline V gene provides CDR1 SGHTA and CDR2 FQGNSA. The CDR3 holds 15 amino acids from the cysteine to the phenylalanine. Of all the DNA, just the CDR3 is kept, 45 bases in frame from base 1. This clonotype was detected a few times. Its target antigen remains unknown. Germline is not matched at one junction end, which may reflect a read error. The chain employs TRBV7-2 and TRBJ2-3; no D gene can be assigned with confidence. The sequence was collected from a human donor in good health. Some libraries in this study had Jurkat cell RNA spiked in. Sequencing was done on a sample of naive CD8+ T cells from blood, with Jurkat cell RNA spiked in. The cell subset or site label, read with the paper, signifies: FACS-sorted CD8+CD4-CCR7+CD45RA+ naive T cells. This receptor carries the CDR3 CACSSLGLGGDTQYF. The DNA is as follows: TGTGCCTGCAGCTCCCTGGGGTTAGGCGGAGATACGCAGTATTTT.